This T cell receptor (beta chain) appears in the sequencing data of a study of cytomegalovirus exposure and HLA in healthy donors. In the study overall: Prior work identified 120 million or so unique TCR beta sequences in around 170 million T cells.

PCR primers comprised 60 Vbeta and 13 Jbeta primers. TCRdb's copy holds only in-frame clones and misses some; the assay was immunoSEQ multiplex PCR. The repertoire consists of some 150,000 clones, with 76% occurring once and the leading ten covering approximately 1.8%. As for this clone: Its specificity is not known.

Study findings and constraints: V segments that were indistinguishable, TRBV6-2 and TRBV6-3 among them, were omitted from analysis.

CDR3 length: 13 residues. Germline CDR1 and CDR2: LGHNT and FRNRAP. Trimming cost V 1 base and J 6 bases, with 9 bases left between them. The sample comprised PBMCs. The source of this sequence is a female donor in good health and CMV-seropositive. The chain has TRBV12-5 and TRBJ1-2; no definite D call. CDR3 sequence (DNA): TGTGCTAGTGGTTTGGGGCAGGCAAATGGCTACACCTTC. Protein: CASGLGQANGYTF.